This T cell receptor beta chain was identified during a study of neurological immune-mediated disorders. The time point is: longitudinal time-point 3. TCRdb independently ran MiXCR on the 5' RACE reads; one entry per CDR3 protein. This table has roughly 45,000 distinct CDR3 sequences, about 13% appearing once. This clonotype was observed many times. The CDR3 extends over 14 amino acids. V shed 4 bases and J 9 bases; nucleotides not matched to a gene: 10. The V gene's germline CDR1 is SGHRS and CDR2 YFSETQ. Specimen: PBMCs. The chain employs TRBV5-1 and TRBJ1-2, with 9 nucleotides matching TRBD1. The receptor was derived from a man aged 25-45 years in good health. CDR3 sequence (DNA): TGCGCCAGCAGCCCGGAGGGGACAGGGCATAGCTACACCTTC. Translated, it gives CASSPEGTGHSYTF.